These T cell receptor beta chains were read from a single sample in a study of cytomegalovirus exposure and HLA in healthy donors. Method: immunoSEQ multiplex PCR; TCRdb's copy keeps in-frame clones and lacks some. The repertoire holds 200,000 to 250,000 clones, with about 78% as singletons. The specimen sequenced was PBMCs. The receptors originated from a male donor in good health and CMV-seronegative. Each CDR3 is given with its conserved first and last residue. The D gene is left open where the match is weak. Size values are once, few and many counts, or a class for expanded clones, and some rows have none.

cdr3_nt: TGCAGCGTTATCACCCCTCAGGGGGCCAAAAACATTCAGTACTTC
cdr3_aa: CSVITPQGAKNIQYF
v_call: TRBV29-1
d_call: NA
j_call: TRBJ2-4
clone_size: NA

cdr3_nt: TGCGCCAGCAGCCCCGGGACAGGGGTCTTTTCGAACGCCGGGGAGCTGTTTTTT
cdr3_aa: CASSPGTGVFSNAGELFF
v_call: TRBV5-1
d_call: TRBD1
j_call: TRBJ2-2
clone_size: NA

cdr3_nt: TGTGCCAGTAGCTTCGGGACAGGGGGACAGCCCCAGCATTTT
cdr3_aa: CASSFGTGGQPQHF
v_call: TRBV7-9
d_call: TRBD1
j_call: TRBJ1-5
clone_size: once

cdr3_nt: TGCGCCAGCAGCCAAGGCCGGACAGGGGATGCGGAGACCCAGTACTTC
cdr3_aa: CASSQGRTGDAETQYF
v_call: TRBV4-1
d_call: TRBD1
j_call: TRBJ2-5
clone_size: NA

cdr3_nt: TGCGCCAGCAGTGACCGGTCCTACAATGAGCAGTTCTTC
cdr3_aa: CASSDRSYNEQFF
v_call: TRBV10-1
d_call: NA
j_call: TRBJ2-1
clone_size: NA

cdr3_nt: TGTGCCATCAGTGAACGGGGGGCCTACAATGAGCAGTTCTTC
cdr3_aa: CAISERGAYNEQFF
v_call: TRBV10-3
d_call: TRBD2
j_call: TRBJ2-1
clone_size: once

cdr3_nt: TGTGCCAGCAGTACCCCGGGACAGGGAAGCTACGAGCAGTACTTC
cdr3_aa: CASSTPGQGSYEQYF
v_call: TRBV6-6
d_call: TRBD1
j_call: TRBJ2-7
clone_size: NA

cdr3_nt: TGTGCCAGCAGCCCCATAGGAGGGAACACAGATACGCAGTATTTT
cdr3_aa: CASSPIGGNTDTQYF
v_call: TRBV5-4
d_call: NA
j_call: TRBJ2-3
clone_size: NA

cdr3_nt: TGTGCCATCAGTGGTAGCGGGAGTACCCACGAGCAGTACTTC
cdr3_aa: CAISGSGSTHEQYF
v_call: TRBV10-3
d_call: TRBD2
j_call: TRBJ2-7
clone_size: once

cdr3_nt: TGCGCCAGCAGCTCTAGCGGGAGAGGCGACGAGCAGTACTTC
cdr3_aa: CASSSSGRGDEQYF
v_call: TRBV5-1
d_call: TRBD2
j_call: TRBJ2-7
clone_size: NA

cdr3_nt: TGTGCCAGTAGTCAACAGGGGGGCTACGAGCAGTACTTC
cdr3_aa: CASSQQGGYEQYF
v_call: TRBV19
d_call: TRBD1
j_call: TRBJ2-7
clone_size: NA

cdr3_nt: TGCGCCAGCAGTGAGTCACAGCAAGAGACCCAGTACTTC
cdr3_aa: CASSESQQETQYF
v_call: TRBV10-2
d_call: NA
j_call: TRBJ2-5
clone_size: NA

cdr3_nt: TGCGCCAGCAGTGAGACCCCAGCAGGACAGCCCCAGCATTTT
cdr3_aa: CASSETPAGQPQHF
v_call: TRBV10-1
d_call: NA
j_call: TRBJ1-5
clone_size: NA

cdr3_nt: TGTGCCAGCAGTTACCCCTTTAGTGAAGCTTTCTTT
cdr3_aa: CASSYPFSEAFF
v_call: TRBV6-5
d_call: NA
j_call: TRBJ1-1
clone_size: NA

cdr3_nt: TGCGCCAGCAGCTTGGCCTCCCACTATGGCTACACCTTC
cdr3_aa: CASSLASHYGYTF
v_call: TRBV5-1
d_call: NA
j_call: TRBJ1-2
clone_size: NA

cdr3_nt: TGTGCCAGCAGTGACCTACAGGGATTGTACTACAATGAGCAGTTCTTC
cdr3_aa: CASSDLQGLYYNEQFF
v_call: TRBV2
d_call: NA
j_call: TRBJ2-1
clone_size: NA

cdr3_nt: TGTGCCAGCGGTTACGGGGAGCAGTTCTTC
cdr3_aa: CASGYGEQFF
v_call: TRBV28
d_call: NA
j_call: TRBJ2-1
clone_size: NA

cdr3_nt: TGTGCCAGCAGCCCCAAGTTCTTC
cdr3_aa: CASSPKFF
v_call: TRBV11-2
d_call: NA
j_call: TRBJ2-1
clone_size: NA

cdr3_nt: TGTGCCAGCAGCGCGGTAGCGGGCTTCTTGGGTCCCACAGATACGCAGTATTTT
cdr3_aa: CASSAVAGFLGPTDTQYF
v_call: TRBV9
d_call: TRBD2
j_call: TRBJ2-3
clone_size: NA

cdr3_nt: TGTGCCAGCAGCCGTGCTCCCAGGGCCGGCAATCAGCCCCAGCATTTT
cdr3_aa: CASSRAPRAGNQPQHF
v_call: TRBV28
d_call: NA
j_call: TRBJ1-5
clone_size: NA

cdr3_nt: TGTGCCACTGGAGGACAGTCAGAGACCCAGTACTTC
cdr3_aa: CATGGQSETQYF
v_call: TRBV19
d_call: NA
j_call: TRBJ2-5
clone_size: NA

cdr3_nt: TGTGCCAGCAGTTGGGGCAGCAATGAGCAGTTCTTC
cdr3_aa: CASSWGSNEQFF
v_call: TRBV6-1
d_call: NA
j_call: TRBJ2-1
clone_size: NA

cdr3_nt: TGCGCCAGCAGCTTGGCCACGGGAGCGACCTACGAGCAGTACTTC
cdr3_aa: CASSLATGATYEQYF
v_call: TRBV5-1
d_call: NA
j_call: TRBJ2-7
clone_size: few

cdr3_nt: TGTGCCTGGAGTGTAAGCGGATATGGCTACACCTTC
cdr3_aa: CAWSVSGYGYTF
v_call: TRBV30
d_call: NA
j_call: TRBJ1-2
clone_size: NA

cdr3_nt: TGTGCCAGCAGCCCAGAGGGGCGGGGTAATGAAAAACTGTTTTTT
cdr3_aa: CASSPEGRGNEKLFF
v_call: TRBV9
d_call: NA
j_call: TRBJ1-4
clone_size: NA

cdr3_nt: TGTGCCAGCGAGGACTTCAATGAGCAGTTCTTC
cdr3_aa: CASEDFNEQFF
v_call: TRBV6-1
d_call: NA
j_call: TRBJ2-1
clone_size: NA

cdr3_nt: TGCGCCAGCTCCCGGGGAGAAGCTGGCGAGCAGTACTTC
cdr3_aa: CASSRGEAGEQYF
v_call: TRBV10-1
d_call: NA
j_call: TRBJ2-7
clone_size: few

cdr3_nt: TGTGCCAGCGGAGTTAGCGGGAGTGTGGAGACCCAGTACTTC
cdr3_aa: CASGVSGSVETQYF
v_call: TRBV11-2
d_call: TRBD2
j_call: TRBJ2-5
clone_size: once

cdr3_nt: TGTGCCAGCAGCTCGGGACTAGCGGGAGAAGCGGGCACAGATACGCAGTATTTT
cdr3_aa: CASSSGLAGEAGTDTQYF
v_call: TRBV13
d_call: TRBD2
j_call: TRBJ2-3
clone_size: NA

cdr3_nt: TGTTCCAGCAGCTTAGTGCTAGCGGGAGTTGTGGAGACCCAGTACTTC
cdr3_aa: CSSSLVLAGVVETQYF
v_call: TRBV7-9
d_call: TRBD2
j_call: TRBJ2-5
clone_size: NA

cdr3_nt: TGTGCCAGCAGCGCTGGGGGGGAGCGGGAGACCCAGTACTTC
cdr3_aa: CASSAGGERETQYF
v_call: TRBV7-6
d_call: TRBD2
j_call: TRBJ2-5
clone_size: once

cdr3_nt: TGTGCCAGCAGCAGGGGGCTAAACGAGCAGTACTTC
cdr3_aa: CASSRGLNEQYF
v_call: TRBV6-6
d_call: TRBD1
j_call: TRBJ2-7
clone_size: few

cdr3_nt: TGTGCCAGCAGTGAGTGGACAGGGCATCAGCCCCAGCATTTT
cdr3_aa: CASSEWTGHQPQHF
v_call: TRBV6-5
d_call: TRBD1
j_call: TRBJ1-5
clone_size: NA

cdr3_nt: TGTGCCAGCAGTAAGATGACTAGTTCCGAGCAGTACTTC
cdr3_aa: CASSKMTSSEQYF
v_call: TRBV27
d_call: NA
j_call: TRBJ2-7
clone_size: NA

cdr3_nt: TGCGCCAGCAGCTTGGTAATGGGGGCGGACAATGAGCAGTTCTTC
cdr3_aa: CASSLVMGADNEQFF
v_call: TRBV5-1
d_call: NA
j_call: TRBJ2-1
clone_size: NA